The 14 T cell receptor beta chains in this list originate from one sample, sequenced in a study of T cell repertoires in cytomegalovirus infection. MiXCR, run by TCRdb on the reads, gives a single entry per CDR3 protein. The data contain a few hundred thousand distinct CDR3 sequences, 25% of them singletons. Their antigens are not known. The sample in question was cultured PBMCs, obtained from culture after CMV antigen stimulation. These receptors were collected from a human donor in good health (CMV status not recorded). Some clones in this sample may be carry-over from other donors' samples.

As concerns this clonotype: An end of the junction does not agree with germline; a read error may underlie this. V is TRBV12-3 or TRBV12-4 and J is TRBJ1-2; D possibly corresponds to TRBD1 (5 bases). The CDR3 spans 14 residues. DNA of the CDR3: TGTGCCAGCACCTCCGGTGGGGGTAGTTATGACTACACCTTC. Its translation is CASTSGGGSYDYTF.

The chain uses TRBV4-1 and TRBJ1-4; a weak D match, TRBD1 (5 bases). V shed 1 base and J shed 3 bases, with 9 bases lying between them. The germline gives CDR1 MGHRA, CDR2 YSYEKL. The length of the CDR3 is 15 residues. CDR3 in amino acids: CASSQVGTPNEKLFF. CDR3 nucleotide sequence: TGCGCCAGCAGCCAAGTCGGGACCCCTAATGAAAAACTGTTTTTT.

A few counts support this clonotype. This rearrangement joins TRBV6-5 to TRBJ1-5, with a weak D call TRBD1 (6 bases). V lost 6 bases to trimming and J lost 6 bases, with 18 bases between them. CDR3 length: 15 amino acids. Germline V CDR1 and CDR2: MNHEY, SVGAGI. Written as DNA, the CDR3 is TGTGCCAGCAGCCGGGGGACACTTTCTAGTCAGCCCCAGCATTTT. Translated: CASSRGTLSSQPQHF.

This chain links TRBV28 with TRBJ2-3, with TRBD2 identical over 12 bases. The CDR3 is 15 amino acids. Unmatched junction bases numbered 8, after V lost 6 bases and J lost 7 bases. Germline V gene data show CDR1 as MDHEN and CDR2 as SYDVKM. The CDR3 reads CASRSLAGGPNTQYF. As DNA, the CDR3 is TGTGCCAGCAGGTCGCTAGCGGGAGGGCCGAATACGCAGTATTTT.

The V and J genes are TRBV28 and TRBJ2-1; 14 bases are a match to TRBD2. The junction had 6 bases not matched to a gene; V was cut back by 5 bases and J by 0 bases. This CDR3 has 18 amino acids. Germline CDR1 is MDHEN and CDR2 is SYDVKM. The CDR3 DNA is TGTGCCAGCAGTGACCCCGGGACTAGCGGGAGCTCCTACAATGAGCAGTTCTTC. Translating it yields CASSDPGTSGSSYNEQFF.

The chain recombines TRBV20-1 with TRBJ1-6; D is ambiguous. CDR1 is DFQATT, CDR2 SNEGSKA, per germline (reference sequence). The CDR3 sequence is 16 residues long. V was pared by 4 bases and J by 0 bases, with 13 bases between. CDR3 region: CSATYTVSSYNSPLHF. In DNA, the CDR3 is TGCAGTGCTACCTACACAGTTAGCTCCTATAATTCACCCCTCCACTTT.

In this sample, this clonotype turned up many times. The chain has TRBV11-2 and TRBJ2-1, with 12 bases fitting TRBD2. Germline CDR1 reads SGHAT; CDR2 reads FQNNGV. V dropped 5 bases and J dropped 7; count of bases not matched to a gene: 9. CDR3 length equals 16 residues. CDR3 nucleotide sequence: TGTGCCAGCAGCGAGCGACTAGCGGGAGATCAGAATGAGCAGTTCTTC. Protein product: CASSERLAGDQNEQFF.

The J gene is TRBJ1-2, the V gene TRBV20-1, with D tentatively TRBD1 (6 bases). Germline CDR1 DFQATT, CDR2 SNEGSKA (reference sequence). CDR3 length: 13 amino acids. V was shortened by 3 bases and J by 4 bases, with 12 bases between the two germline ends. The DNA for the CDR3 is TGCAGTGCTAGCGGACCGGACAGCTATGGCTACACCTTC. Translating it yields CSASGPDSYGYTF.

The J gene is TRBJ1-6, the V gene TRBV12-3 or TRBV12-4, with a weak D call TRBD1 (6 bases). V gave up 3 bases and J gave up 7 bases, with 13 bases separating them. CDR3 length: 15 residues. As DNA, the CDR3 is TGTGCCAGCAGTTTCAGAACAGGGTCGAATTCACCCCTCCACTTT. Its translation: CASSFRTGSNSPLHF.

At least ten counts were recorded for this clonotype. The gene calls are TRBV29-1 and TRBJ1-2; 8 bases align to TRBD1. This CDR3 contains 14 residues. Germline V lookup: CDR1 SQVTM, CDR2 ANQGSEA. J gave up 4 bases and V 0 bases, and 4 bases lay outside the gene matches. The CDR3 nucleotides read TGCAGCGTTGAAGAGCGGGGACAGGCCTATGGCTACACCTTC. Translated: CSVEERGQAYGYTF.

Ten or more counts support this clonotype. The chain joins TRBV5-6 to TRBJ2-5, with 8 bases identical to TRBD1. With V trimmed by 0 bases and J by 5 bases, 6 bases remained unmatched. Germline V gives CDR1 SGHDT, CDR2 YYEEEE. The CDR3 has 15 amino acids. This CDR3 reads CASSLAGRGQETQYF. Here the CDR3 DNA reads TGTGCCAGCAGCTTGGCTGGCAGGGGGCAGGAGACCCAGTACTTC.

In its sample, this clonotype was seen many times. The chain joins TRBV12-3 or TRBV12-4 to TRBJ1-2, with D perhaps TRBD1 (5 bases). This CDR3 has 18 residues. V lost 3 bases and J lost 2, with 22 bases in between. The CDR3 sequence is CASSLYFATATPNYGYTF. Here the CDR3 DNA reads TGTGCCAGCAGTTTGTACTTTGCGACAGCGACCCCGAACTATGGCTACACCTTC.

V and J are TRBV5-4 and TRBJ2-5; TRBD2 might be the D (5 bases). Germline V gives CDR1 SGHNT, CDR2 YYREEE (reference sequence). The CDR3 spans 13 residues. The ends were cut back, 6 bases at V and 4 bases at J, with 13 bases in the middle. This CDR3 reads CASKVSRGETQYF. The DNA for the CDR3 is TGTGCCAGCAAGGTGTCCCGGGGAGAGACCCAGTACTTC.

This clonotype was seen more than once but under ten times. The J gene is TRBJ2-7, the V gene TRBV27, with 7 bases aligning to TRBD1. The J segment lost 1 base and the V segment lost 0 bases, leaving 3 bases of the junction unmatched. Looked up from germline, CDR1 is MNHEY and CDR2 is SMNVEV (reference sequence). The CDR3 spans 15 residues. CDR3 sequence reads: CASSLSGQLSYEQYV. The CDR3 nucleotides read TGTGCCAGCAGTTTATCGGGACAGCTTTCCTACGAGCAGTACGTC.